Listed here are 9 T cell receptor beta chains from one sample, sequenced in a study of blood T cell repertoires in COVID-19. Here immunoSEQ multiplex PCR was the method, and the copy in TCRdb shows in-frame clones only, minus some. The sample carries about 59,000 clones, over 75% recorded once. The material sequenced was peripheral blood. The receptors were sampled from a human donor in a cohort sampled during active COVID-19.

J is TRBJ2-2 and V is TRBV5-1, with 7 nucleotides matching TRBD2. Trimming cost V 2 bases and J 2 bases; bases outside gene matches: 6. Germline loops: CDR1 SGHRS, CDR2 YFSETQ. The CDR3 runs to 16 residues. The CDR3 DNA reads as TGCGCCAGCAGCTTAGCCGGGACTATCAACACCGGGGAGCTGTTTTTT. It specifies CASSLAGTINTGELFF.

The chain recombines TRBV27 with TRBJ1-2, with TRBD1 matching over 9 bases. Germline loops: CDR1 MNHEY, CDR2 SMNVEV (reference sequence). The CDR3 is 14 residues long. The V segment lost 5 bases and the J segment 4 bases; nucleotides outside the gene matches: 5. CDR3 sequence reads: CASSIGTGSYGYTF. The CDR3 DNA follows: TGTGCCAGCAGTATCGGGACAGGGTCCTATGGCTACACCTTC.

CDR3 sequence reads: CASSSQPGHGETQYF. The CDR3 DNA reads as TGTGCCAGCAGCTCGCAACCGGGACACGGGGAGACCCAGTACTTC. The chain links TRBV7-2 to TRBJ2-5, with a possible D match to TRBD1 (6 bases). Germline CDR1 reads SGHTA; CDR2 reads FQGNSA. The CDR3 extends over 15 amino acids. V lost 4 bases and J lost 5, with 17 bases in between.

The J gene is TRBJ2-7, the V gene TRBV27, with TRBD2 identical over 9 bases. The CDR3 extends over 16 amino acids. Germline CDR1 reads MNHEY; CDR2 reads SMNVEV (reference sequence). V gave up 3 bases and J gave up 1 base; unmatched junction bases: 7. The CDR3 nucleotides are TGTGCCAGCAGTTTTTCGACTAGCGGATCTTCCTACGAGCAGTACTTC. Translated: CASSFSTSGSSYEQYF.

This clone came up once. The rearrangement joins TRBV30 to TRBJ1-6; 8 positions agree with TRBD1. The V gene's germline CDR1 is GTSNPN and CDR2 SVGIG (reference sequence). V lost 6 bases and J lost 8; bases outside the gene matches: 6. The CDR3 runs 13 residues. The CDR3 loop reads CACRDRRDSPLHF. The DNA of the CDR3 is TGTGCCTGTCGGGACAGGAGGGATTCACCCCTCCACTTT.

The genes are TRBV9 and TRBJ2-1; D is possibly TRBD1 (5 bases). CDR1 and CDR2 from the germline V gene are SGDLS and YYNGEE. The V end was cut by 0 bases, the J end by 2 bases, with 15 bases between. CDR3 length equals 17 residues. In DNA, the CDR3 is TGTGCCAGCAGCGTAGCTTGGGGCGGCCCCCCCTACAATGAGCAGTTCTTC. Protein sequence: CASSVAWGGPPYNEQFF.

This chain links TRBV11-1 with TRBJ1-1; TRBD1 matches 7 bases. With 5 bases clipped from V and 3 bases from J, the junction kept 9 bases outside the gene matches. Germline-derived CDR1 and CDR2 are SGHAT and FQDESV (reference sequence). This CDR3 is built from 15 residues. Here the CDR3 DNA reads TGTGCCAGCAGCACTTACAGGGGATCGGACACTGAAGCTTTCTTT. Translating it yields CASSTYRGSDTEAFF.

The rearrangement links TRBV6-4 to TRBJ1-1, with D perhaps TRBD1 (6 bases). The V end was cut by 6 bases, the J end by 4 bases, with 18 bases between. Per the germline V gene, CDR1 is MRHNA and CDR2 is SNTAGT. This CDR3 is built from 15 residues. The CDR3 is CASRRTGIVGTEAFF. CDR3 bases: TGTGCCAGCAGGCGAACAGGGATAGTGGGCACTGAAGCTTTCTTT.

The chain uses TRBV6-2 or TRBV6-3 and TRBJ1-1, with TRBD1 matching 7 bases. CDR1 is MNHEY and CDR2 is SVGEGT in the germline V gene. Germline trimming cut 2 bases from V and 11 bases from J; bases unmatched to any gene: 5. This CDR3 has 12 residues. This CDR3 is CASSYPRGSAFF. CDR3 coding DNA: TGTGCCAGCAGTTACCCCAGGGGGTCGGCTTTCTTT.